This TCR beta chain was documented in a study of cytomegalovirus exposure and HLA in healthy donors. Turning to this clone: Its matching antigen is unknown.

The PCR had 60 Vbeta and 13 Jbeta primers. Profiled with immunoSEQ multiplex PCR; TCRdb holds only in-frame clones, not every one. The top ten hold approximately 2.3% of the sample, which has over 250,000 clones, roughly two thirds seen once. The CDR3 has 13 residues. V gave up 1 base and J gave up 8 bases, with 12 bases separating them. Germline values: CDR1 SGHRS, CDR2 YFSETQ. Findings and limits, study-wide: The majority of TCR sequences were rare, yet some public TCRs appeared in many donors.

This chain uses TRBV5-1 with TRBJ1-1, with D possibly being TRBD1 (5 bases). The sequencing input was PBMCs. The TCR was taken from a female donor in good health and CMV-seronegative. For the CDR3, the DNA is TGCGCCAGCAGCTTGCGGCAGGGATCCGAAGCTTTCTTT. This encodes CASSLRQGSEAFF.